This T cell receptor beta chain is from a study of T cell responses to AZD1222 COVID-19 vaccine. Study observations and caveats: Repertoires in all cases were sampled only once the peak T cell response had passed. Close to half of all spike-specific TCRs reportedly target regions of the variants that are unmutated. The donors showed a predominance of white British ancestry and of females, with possible underestimation of clonal diversity. Seropositive at baseline were only a handful of AZD1222 recipients.

Germline V gene sequence: CDR1 MGHRA, CDR2 YSYEKL. CDR3 size: 17 residues. Trimming at V came to 0 bases and at J to 4 bases, leaving 7 bases not matched to a gene. To note about this clone: Its antigen is unknown.

TCRdb's table, derived via immunoSEQ multiplex PCR, lists solely in-frame clones and lacks some. The sample has approximately 110,000 clones, about nine tenths seen once. This receptor was taken from an adult in good health. The chain employs TRBV4-1 and TRBJ2-3; 10 bases are a match to TRBD2. The specimen comprised peripheral blood, sampled on day 0 of AZD1222 vaccination. The CDR3, as DNA: TGCGCCAGCAGCCAAGATTGGGGACTAGCGCCCCCAGATACGCAGTATTTT. Its translation is CASSQDWGLAPPDTQYF.